This TCR beta chain was captured in a study of beta chain features in type 1 diabetes. Every bit of the isolated RNA underwent reverse transcription, so sequencing read expressed TCRB transcripts. Only in-frame clones appear in the TCRdb table, and some are missing; sequencing was by immunoSEQ multiplex PCR. In the table there are some 900,000 clones, roughly 15% of which are singletons. This clone was seen a handful of times. The CDR3 is 15 residues long. V lost 2 bases and J 0 bases, leaving 9 bases between the germline ends. Germline loops: CDR1 ENHRY, CDR2 SYGVKD. The chain recombines TRBV10-3 with TRBJ2-3; possible D gene TRBD2, 6 bases. This clonotype was obtained from a woman aged 18 to 35 in good health. Sequences were obtained from naive CD4+ T cells from blood. CDR3 nucleotides: TGTGCCATCAGTGAGGAGGGAGGAAGCACAGATACGCAGTATTTT. Residues: CAISEEGGSTDTQYF.